This T cell receptor beta chain was retrieved from a study of cytomegalovirus exposure and HLA in healthy donors. At the level of the study: Early on, a data release was issued that held roughly 80 million unique TCRs from HLA-typed donors. Study conclusions and caveats: More clonal expansion characterized HLA-associated TCR beta chains than equally common others in a later analysis. Most CMV-associated TCR beta chains appeared HLA-restricted in a later analysis.

This clone was counted between two and nine times. Its antigen is still unknown. The PCR made use of 60 Vbeta and 13 Jbeta primers. Clones were read by immunoSEQ multiplex PCR, and TCRdb kept only the in-frame ones, dropping some. This table holds under 200,000 clones, roughly 79% found once. Whereas donors were nominally healthy upon sampling, unrecorded immune exposures were probable. The CDR3 has 13 amino acids. V gave up 4 bases and J gave up 3 bases, with 9 bases separating them. Germline V gene data show CDR1 as LNHDA and CDR2 as SQIVND (reference sequence). The specimen was PBMCs. The source is a woman in her forties or fifties in good health and CMV-seronegative. The chain is built from TRBV19 and TRBJ1-1; D remains ambiguous. The DNA of the CDR3 is TGTGCCAGTAGTAAGGAGTGGGACACTGAAGCTTTCTTT. As protein: CASSKEWDTEAFF.